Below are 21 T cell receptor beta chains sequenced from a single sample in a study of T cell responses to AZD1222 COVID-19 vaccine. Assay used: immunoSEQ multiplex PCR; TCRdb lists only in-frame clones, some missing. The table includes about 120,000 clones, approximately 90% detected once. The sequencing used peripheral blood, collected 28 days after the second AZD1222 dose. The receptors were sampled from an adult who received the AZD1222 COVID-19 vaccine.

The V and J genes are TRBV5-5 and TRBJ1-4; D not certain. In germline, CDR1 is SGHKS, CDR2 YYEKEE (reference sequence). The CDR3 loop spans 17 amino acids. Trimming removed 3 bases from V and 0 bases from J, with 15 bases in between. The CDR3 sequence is CASSSGARPATNEKLFF. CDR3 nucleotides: TGTGCCAGCAGCTCGGGCGCGCGGCCTGCAACTAATGAAAAACTGTTTTTT.

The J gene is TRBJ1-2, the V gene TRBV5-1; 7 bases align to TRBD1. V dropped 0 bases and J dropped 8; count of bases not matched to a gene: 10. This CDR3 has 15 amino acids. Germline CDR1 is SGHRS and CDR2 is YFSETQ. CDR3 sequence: CASSLDDRVVGGYTF. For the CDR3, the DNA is TGCGCCAGCAGCTTGGACGACAGGGTAGTTGGCGGCTACACCTTC. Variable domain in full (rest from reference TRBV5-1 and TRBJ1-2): KAGVTQTPRYLIKTRGQQVTLSCSPISGHRSVSWYQQTPGQGLQFLFEYFSETQRNKGNFPGRFSGRQFSNSRSEMNVSTLELGDSALYLCASSLDDRVVGGYTFGSGTRLTVV.

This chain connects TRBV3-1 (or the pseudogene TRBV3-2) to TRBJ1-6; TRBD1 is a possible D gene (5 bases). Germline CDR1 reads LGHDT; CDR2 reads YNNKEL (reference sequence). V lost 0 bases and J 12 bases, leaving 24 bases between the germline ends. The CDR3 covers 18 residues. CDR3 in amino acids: CASSQDWKGAGGLVPLHF. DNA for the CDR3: TGTGCCAGCAGCCAAGATTGGAAAGGAGCCGGGGGATTGGTACCCCTCCACTTT.

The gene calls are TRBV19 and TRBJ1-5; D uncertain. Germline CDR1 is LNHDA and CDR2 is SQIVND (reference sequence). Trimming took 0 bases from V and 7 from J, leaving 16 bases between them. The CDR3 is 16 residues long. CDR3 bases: TGTGCCAGTAGTATAGAGGAGCCTACGCCCCGGCAGCCCCAGCATTTT. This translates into CASSIEEPTPRQPQHF.

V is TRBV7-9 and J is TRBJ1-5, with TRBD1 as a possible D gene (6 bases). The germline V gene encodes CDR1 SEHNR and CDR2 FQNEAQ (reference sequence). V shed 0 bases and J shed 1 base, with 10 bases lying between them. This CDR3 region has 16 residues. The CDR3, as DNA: TGTGCCAGCAGCTTAGCGACAGGTCCGAGCAATCAGCCCCAGCATTTT. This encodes CASSLATGPSNQPQHF.

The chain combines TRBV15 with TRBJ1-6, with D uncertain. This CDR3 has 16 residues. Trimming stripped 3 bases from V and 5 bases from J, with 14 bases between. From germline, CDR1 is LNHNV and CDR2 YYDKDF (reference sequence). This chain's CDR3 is CATSRKVTRDNSPLHF. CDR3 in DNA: TGTGCCACCAGCAGGAAAGTAACACGGGATAATTCACCCCTCCACTTT.

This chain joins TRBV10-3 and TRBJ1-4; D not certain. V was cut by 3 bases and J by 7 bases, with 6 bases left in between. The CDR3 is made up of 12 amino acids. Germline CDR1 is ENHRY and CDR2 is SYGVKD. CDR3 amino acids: CAISEDGEKLFF. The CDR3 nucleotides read TGTGCCATCAGTGAAGACGGTGAAAAACTGTTTTTT.

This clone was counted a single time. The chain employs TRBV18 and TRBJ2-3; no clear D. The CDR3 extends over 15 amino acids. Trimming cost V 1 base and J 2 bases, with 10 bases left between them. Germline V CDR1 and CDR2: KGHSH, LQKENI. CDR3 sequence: CASSPQKGSTDTQYF. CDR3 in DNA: TGTGCCAGCTCACCACAAAAGGGTTCCACAGATACGCAGTATTTT.

CDR3 sequence: CASSRGGRNTGELFF. The DNA for the CDR3 is TGTGCCAGCAGCCGTGGGGGGAGGAACACCGGGGAGCTGTTTTTT. The chain couples TRBV9 to TRBJ2-2; a weak D match, TRBD2 (6 bases). Germline-derived CDR1 and CDR2 are SGDLS and YYNGEE. The V end lost 4 bases, the J end lost 1 base, and 11 bases lay between the germline ends. The CDR3 covers 15 residues. Based on the CDR3 plus reference TRBV9 and TRBJ2-2, the full variable domain is DSGVTQTPKHLITATGQRVTLRCSPRSGDLSVYWYQQSLDQGLQFLIQYYNGEERAKGNILERFSAQQFPDLHSELNLSSLELGDSALYFCASSRGGRNTGELFFGEGSRLTVL.

CDR3 nucleotide sequence: TGTGCCAGTAGTCCCGACCCCGGGAGAGCCCCTGCTGAAGCTTTCTTT. This gives the protein CASSPDPGRAPAEAFF. This chain joins TRBV19 and TRBJ1-1; D not resolved. Trimming shortened V by 5 bases and J by 6 bases, and 22 bases separated the two germline ends. The CDR3 runs to 16 residues. Per germline, CDR1 LNHDA and CDR2 SQIVND (reference sequence).

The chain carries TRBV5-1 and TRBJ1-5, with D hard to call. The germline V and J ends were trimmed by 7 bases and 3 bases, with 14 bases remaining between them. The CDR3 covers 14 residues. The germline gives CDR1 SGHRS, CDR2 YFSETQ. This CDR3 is CASGEGGLNQPQHF. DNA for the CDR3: TGCGCCAGCGGGGAAGGAGGTCTCAATCAGCCCCAGCATTTT.

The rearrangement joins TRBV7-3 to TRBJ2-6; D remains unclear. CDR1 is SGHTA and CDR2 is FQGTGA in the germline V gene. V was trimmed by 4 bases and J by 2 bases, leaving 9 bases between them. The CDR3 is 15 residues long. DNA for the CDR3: TGTGCCAGCAGCTCCCCAGAGACTGGGGCCAACGTCCTGACTTTC. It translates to CASSSPETGANVLTF.

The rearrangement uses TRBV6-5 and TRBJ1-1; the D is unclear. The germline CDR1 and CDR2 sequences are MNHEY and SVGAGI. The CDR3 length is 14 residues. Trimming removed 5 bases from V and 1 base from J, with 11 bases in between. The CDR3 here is CASSRQWANTEAFF. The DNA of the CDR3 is TGTGCCAGCAGTCGTCAATGGGCGAACACTGAAGCTTTCTTT.

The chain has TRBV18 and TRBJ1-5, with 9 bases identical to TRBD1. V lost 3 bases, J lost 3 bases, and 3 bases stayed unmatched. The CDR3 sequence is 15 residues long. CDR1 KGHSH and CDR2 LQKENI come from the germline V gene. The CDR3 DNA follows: TGTGCCAGCTCACCCGGGACAGGGCTCAATCAGCCCCAGCATTTT. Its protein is CASSPGTGLNQPQHF.

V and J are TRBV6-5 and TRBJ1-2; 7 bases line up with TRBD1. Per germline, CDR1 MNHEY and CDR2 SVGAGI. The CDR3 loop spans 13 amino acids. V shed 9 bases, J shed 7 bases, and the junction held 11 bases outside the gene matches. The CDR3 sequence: CASTRDRAIGYTF. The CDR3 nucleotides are TGTGCCAGTACCCGGGACAGAGCTATTGGCTACACCTTC.

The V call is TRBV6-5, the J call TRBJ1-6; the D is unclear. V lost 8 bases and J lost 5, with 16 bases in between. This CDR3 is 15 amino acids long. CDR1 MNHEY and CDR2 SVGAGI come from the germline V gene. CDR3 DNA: TGTGCCAGCGCACCCTCTTCTGGGAATAATTCACCCCTCCACTTT. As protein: CASAPSSGNNSPLHF.

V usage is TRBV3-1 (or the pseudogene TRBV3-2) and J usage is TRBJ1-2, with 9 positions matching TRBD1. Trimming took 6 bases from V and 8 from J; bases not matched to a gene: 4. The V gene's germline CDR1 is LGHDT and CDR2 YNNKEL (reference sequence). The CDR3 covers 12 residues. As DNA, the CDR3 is TGTGCCAGCAGAGGGACAGGGCGCGGCTACACCTTC. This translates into CASRGTGRGYTF.

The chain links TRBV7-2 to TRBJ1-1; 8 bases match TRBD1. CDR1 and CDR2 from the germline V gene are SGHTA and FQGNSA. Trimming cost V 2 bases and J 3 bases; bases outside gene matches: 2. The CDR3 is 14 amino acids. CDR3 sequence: CASSLRQGYTEAFF. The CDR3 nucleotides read TGTGCCAGCAGCTTAAGACAGGGGTACACTGAAGCTTTCTTT.

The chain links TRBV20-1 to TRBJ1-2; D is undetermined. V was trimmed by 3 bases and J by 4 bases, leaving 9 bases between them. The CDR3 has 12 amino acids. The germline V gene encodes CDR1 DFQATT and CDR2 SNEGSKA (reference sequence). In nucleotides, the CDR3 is TGCAGTGCTAGTTCAGGCGGCTATGGCTACACCTTC. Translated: CSASSGGYGYTF.

The CDR3 DNA follows: TGTGCCAGCAACCCGGGGGGGGACTATGGCTACACCTTC. Translating gives CASNPGGDYGYTF. The V call is TRBV7-2, the J call TRBJ1-2; TRBD1 is a possible D gene (5 bases). With 7 bases removed from V and 3 bases from J, the gap between germline ends came to 12 bases. Germline lookup yields CDR1 SGHTA and CDR2 FQGNSA. The CDR3 length is 13 residues.

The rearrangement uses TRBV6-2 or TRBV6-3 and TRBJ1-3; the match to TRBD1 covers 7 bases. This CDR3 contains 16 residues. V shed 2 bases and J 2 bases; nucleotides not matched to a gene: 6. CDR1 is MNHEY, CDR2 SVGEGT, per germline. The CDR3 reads CASSYGKGAAGNTIYF. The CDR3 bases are TGTGCCAGCAGTTACGGCAAGGGGGCTGCTGGAAACACCATATATTTT.